A single sample is the source of the 30 T cell receptor beta chains below, sequenced in a study of T-cell memory formation after mild COVID-19. TCRdb reprocessed the 5' RACE reads with MiXCR, giving one entry per CDR3 protein. The profile shows 380,000 or so distinct CDR3 sequences, approximately 15% of them singletons. The sample was PBMCs or a T cell subset sorted from them (not recorded which). The receptors derive from a man aged 18-30 years who had mild COVID-19 (a few samples of this study predate the infection). Cell type and time point are not known.

This clonotype showed up just a few times. This rearrangement joins TRBV5-5 to TRBJ2-7; D ambiguous. The length of the CDR3 is 13 residues. Trimming removed 0 bases from V and 2 bases from J, with 6 bases in between. The germline V gene encodes CDR1 SGHKS and CDR2 YYEKEE (reference sequence). The CDR3 nucleotides are TGTGCCAGCAGCTTGGCAGCCGCCTACGAGCAGTACGTC. It yields the protein CASSLAAAYEQYV.

This clonotype came up a few times. This chain links TRBV5-1 with TRBJ1-1; no reliable D call. The CDR3 runs 14 residues. Germline loops: CDR1 SGHRS, CDR2 YFSETQ. V was trimmed by 0 bases and J by 4 bases, leaving 10 bases between them. The CDR3 DNA is TGCGCCAGCAGCTTGGACCAGATAATCACTGAAGCTTTCTTT. Encoded protein: CASSLDQIITEAFF.

This clonotype came up a few times. The chain is built from TRBV15 and TRBJ1-5; D remains ambiguous. V lost 0 bases and J 6 bases, leaving 12 bases between the germline ends. Germline V gene sequence: CDR1 LNHNV, CDR2 YYDKDF (reference sequence). The CDR3 has 15 residues. CDR3 in DNA: TGTGCCACCAGCAGAGACGTGGGGTCTGGTCAGCCCCAGCATTTT. Its translation is CATSRDVGSGQPQHF.

This clonotype was counted only a few times. V is TRBV7-2 and J is TRBJ1-2, with D hard to call. Germline V gene data show CDR1 as SGHTA and CDR2 as FQGNSA. This CDR3 region has 13 residues. V lost 3 bases and J 2 bases, leaving 7 bases between the germline ends. CDR3 nucleotides: TGTGCCAGCAGCTTTGACACCAACTATGGCTACACCTTC. It translates to CASSFDTNYGYTF.

This chain links TRBV28 with TRBJ1-5, with 7 bases fitting TRBD1. The CDR3 runs to 13 residues. Germline-derived CDR1 and CDR2 are MDHEN and SYDVKM. Trimming cost V 8 bases and J 7 bases; bases outside gene matches: 8. This CDR3 reads CASETGRGQPQHF. The CDR3 DNA follows: TGTGCCAGCGAGACAGGGAGAGGCCAGCCCCAGCATTTT.

This clonotype was observed a few times. The chain carries TRBV3-1 and TRBJ2-5, with 7 bases aligning to TRBD1. Germline loops: CDR1 LGHDT, CDR2 YNNKEL (reference sequence). The CDR3 is 15 amino acids. V was clipped by 5 bases and J by 2 bases; unmatched bases: 8. CDR3 bases: TGTGCCAGCAGCTTCCGGGACAGCCTACAAGAGACCCAGTACTTC. This codes for CASSFRDSLQETQYF.

This clonotype was recorded many times. J is TRBJ2-7 and V is TRBV20-1; TRBD2 might be the D (5 bases). CDR1 is DFQATT and CDR2 is SNEGSKA in the germline V gene (reference sequence). The CDR3 totals 14 residues. V was shortened by 3 bases and J by 2 bases, with 14 bases between the two germline ends. The CDR3 sequence: CSASLPGSTYEQYF. CDR3 bases: TGCAGTGCTAGTCTCCCGGGGTCTACCTACGAGCAGTACTTC.

This clonotype was found a few times. The J gene is TRBJ2-7, the V gene TRBV5-4, with D possibly being TRBD1 (5 bases). The CDR3 totals 15 residues. Trimming left V 4 bases short and J 3 bases short, with 17 bases between. Germline V CDR1 and CDR2: SGHNT, YYREEE (reference sequence). This chain's CDR3 is CASSRKDKRGYEQYF. In nucleotides, the CDR3 is TGTGCCAGCAGCCGGAAGGACAAACGAGGCTACGAGCAGTACTTC.

This sequence joins TRBV25-1 and TRBJ1-2; TRBD1 matches at 8 bases. CDR1 MGHDK and CDR2 SYGVNS come from the germline V gene. V lost 6 bases, J lost 2 bases, and 2 bases stayed unmatched. The CDR3 contains 13 residues. DNA of the CDR3: TGTGCCAGCAGGGACAGGGAGAACTATGGCTACACCTTC. Translation gives CASRDRENYGYTF.

This clonotype has only a few counts. The chain carries TRBV7-3 and TRBJ2-1, with 9 nucleotides matching TRBD1. The CDR3 totals 15 residues. V shed 5 bases and J 4 bases; nucleotides not matched to a gene: 6. Germline V CDR1 and CDR2: SGHTA, FQGTGA. This CDR3 reads CASSLMTGGYNEQFF. The CDR3 DNA sequence: TGTGCCAGCAGCCTGATGACAGGGGGGTACAATGAGCAGTTCTTC.

CDR3 coding DNA: TGTGCCAGCAGCTTAGTCTCAGGGGGACGTGAAGAGACCCAGTACTTC. This sequence encodes CASSLVSGGREETQYF. V gene TRBV7-8 combines with J gene TRBJ2-5; 7 positions match TRBD1. The V gene's germline CDR1 is SGHVS and CDR2 FQNEAQ. The CDR3 totals 16 residues. Losses at the gene ends were 1 base for V and 3 bases for J; bases not matched to a gene: 8.

This clonotype was found a few times. V usage is TRBV29-1 and J usage is TRBJ2-3; 7 bases line up with TRBD1. The CDR3 has 14 amino acids. V gave up 2 bases and J gave up 1 base; unmatched junction bases: 3. Germline CDR1 is SQVTM and CDR2 is ANQGSEA. The CDR3 DNA follows: TGCAGCGTTGAACCGGGACAGCGCACAGATACGCAGTATTTT. Residues: CSVEPGQRTDTQYF.

This clonotype was observed at least ten times. The rearrangement joins TRBV6-5 to TRBJ2-1; perhaps TRBD2 as D (5 bases). CDR3 size: 14 residues. CDR1 is MNHEY, CDR2 SVGAGI, per germline. The V and J ends lost 2 bases and 8 bases respectively, with 13 bases between them. The CDR3 protein is CASSYGSQADEQFF. Written as DNA, the CDR3 is TGTGCCAGCAGTTACGGTAGCCAAGCGGATGAGCAGTTCTTC.

This clonotype was recorded once. The V gene is TRBV4-3, the J gene TRBJ1-5; the D is unclear. CDR1 and CDR2 (germline): LGHNA, YSLEER. This CDR3 comprises 15 residues. V lost 3 bases and J 2 bases, leaving 11 bases between the germline ends. CDR3 amino acids: CASSQSSEGNQPQHF. The CDR3 DNA sequence: TGCGCCAGCAGCCAGAGTTCTGAGGGCAATCAGCCCCAGCATTTT.

This clonotype has a handful of counts. J is TRBJ1-4 and V is TRBV6-5; D is uncertain. CDR3 length: 17 residues. V was cut by 2 bases and J by 8 bases, with 21 bases left in between. The V gene's germline CDR1 is MNHEY and CDR2 SVGAGI. As DNA, the CDR3 is TGTGCCAGCAGTTACCGTGAGGCAGGCACGGTGAACGAAAAACTGTTTTTT. It specifies CASSYREAGTVNEKLFF.

This clonotype was observed many times. The chain combines TRBV4-1 with TRBJ1-4; D is uncertain. The CDR3 length is 13 residues. V lost 4 bases and J lost 6, with 9 bases in between. The germline gives CDR1 MGHRA, CDR2 YSYEKL. The DNA for the CDR3 is TGCGCCAGCAGCCCCAGACTGTATGAAAAACTGTTTTTT. Its protein product is CASSPRLYEKLFF.

The rearrangement joins TRBV5-5 to TRBJ2-5; 7 bases fit TRBD1. V lost 4 bases and J lost 0; bases outside the gene matches: 3. There are 14 residues in the CDR3. Per the germline V gene, CDR1 is SGHKS and CDR2 is YYEKEE (reference sequence). CDR3 region: CASSAGTDQETQYF. Written as DNA, the CDR3 is TGTGCCAGCAGCGCAGGGACAGACCAAGAGACCCAGTACTTC.

This clonotype has ten or more counts. The J gene is TRBJ1-1, the V gene TRBV5-1; TRBD1 is a possible D gene (6 bases). The CDR3 is 12 amino acids. Germline V CDR1 and CDR2: SGHRS, YFSETQ. V was pared by 5 bases and J by 6 bases, with 11 bases between. This CDR3 is CASSTGASEAFF. DNA for the CDR3: TGCGCCAGCAGTACGGGGGCTTCTGAAGCTTTCTTT.

This clonotype has only a few counts. The chain uses TRBV7-9 and TRBJ1-3, with D possibly being TRBD1 (6 bases). The CDR3 consists of 13 residues. The V and J ends lost 3 bases and 4 bases respectively, with 7 bases between them. Per the germline V gene, CDR1 is SEHNR and CDR2 is FQNEAQ (reference sequence). CDR3 residues: CASSFRGGNTIYF. CDR3 bases: TGTGCCAGCAGCTTCAGGGGCGGAAACACCATATATTTT.

This clonotype was seen more than once but under ten times. The chain is built from TRBV12-3 or TRBV12-4 and TRBJ1-5; 8 bases fit TRBD1. The V and J ends lost 9 bases and 6 bases, in that order; junction bases with no gene match: 7. The length of the CDR3 is 13 residues. In DNA, the CDR3 is TGTGCCAGTGCAGGGGGCTGGTTTCAGCCCCAGCATTTT. Translating gives CASAGGWFQPQHF.

This clonotype occurred a few times. The chain recombines TRBV2 with TRBJ2-3; D is uncertain. In germline, CDR1 is SNHLY, CDR2 FYNNEI. The germline V and J ends were trimmed by 1 base and 5 bases, with 10 bases remaining between them. The CDR3 length is 14 residues. CDR3 loop: CASSEVSSGDTQYF. CDR3 nucleotides: TGTGCCAGCAGTGAAGTGAGTTCGGGAGATACGCAGTATTTT. The variable domain in full, completed from reference TRBV2 and TRBJ2-3, reads EPEVTQTPSHQVTQMGQEVILRCVPISNHLYFYWYRQILGQKVEFLVSFYNNEISEKSEIFDDQFSVERPDGSNFTLKIRSTKLEDSAMYFCASSEVSSGDTQYFGPGTRLTVL.

CDR3 protein: CASSQYGGGRTDTQYF. The CDR3 nucleotides are TGCGCCAGCAGCCAATACGGGGGGGGGCGGACAGATACGCAGTATTTT. This sequence joins TRBV4-1 and TRBJ2-3; TRBD2 matches 8 bases. The CDR3 spans 16 residues. Germline values: CDR1 MGHRA, CDR2 YSYEKL. The V gene end was trimmed by 2 bases and the J gene end by 3 bases; junction bases not matched to a gene: 7.

The J gene is TRBJ2-5, the V gene TRBV4-3, with TRBD1 matching 9 bases. Germline V lookup: CDR1 LGHNA, CDR2 YSLEER. The CDR3 length is 14 residues. The J segment lost 7 bases and the V segment lost 4 bases, leaving 7 bases of the junction unmatched. CDR3 residues: CASSLDRGKGTQYF. As DNA, the CDR3 is TGCGCCAGCAGCCTTGACAGGGGGAAGGGGACCCAGTACTTC.

This clonotype occurred a few times. The CDR3 protein is CASSDSGDSYEQYF. CDR3 in DNA: TGTGCCAGCAGTGACTCTGGGGACTCCTACGAGCAGTACTTC. The chain carries TRBV25-1 and TRBJ2-7; no reliable D call. There are 14 residues in the CDR3. Germline values: CDR1 MGHDK, CDR2 SYGVNS. Trimming cost V 3 bases and J 0 bases, with 9 bases left between them.

This clonotype was counted between two and nine times. V usage is TRBV10-3 and J usage is TRBJ2-7, with 13 bases matching TRBD2. The CDR3 has 14 residues. Germline V gene data show CDR1 as ENHRY and CDR2 as SYGVKD. Germline trimming cut 4 bases from V and 7 bases from J; bases unmatched to any gene: 4. CDR3 nucleotide sequence: TGTGCCATCAGTGGAGGACTAGCGGGGGAAGAGCAGTACTTC. It yields the protein CAISGGLAGEEQYF.

This chain connects TRBV7-2 to TRBJ2-5, with D perhaps TRBD1 (5 bases). Germline V gene data show CDR1 as SGHTA and CDR2 as FQGNSA. Between the trimmed V and J ends, which lost 5 bases and 1 base, there was a span of 11 bases. The CDR3 contains 14 residues. The CDR3 region has the DNA TGTGCCAGCAGCCCCCGGCAGGGCCAAGAGACCCAGTACTTC. It encodes CASSPRQGQETQYF. The full variable domain, rest sourced from reference TRBV7-2 and TRBJ2-5, is GAGVSQSPSNKVTEKGKDVELRCDPISGHTALYWYRQSLGQGLEFLIYFQGNSAPDKSGLPSDRFSAERTGGSVSTLTIQRTQQEDSAVYLCASSPRQGQETQYFGPGTRLLVL.

The chain carries TRBV4-2 and TRBJ2-3, with D perhaps TRBD1 or TRBD2 (6 bases each). Trimming removed 3 bases from V and 4 bases from J, with 20 bases in between. CDR1 and CDR2 (germline): LGHNA, YNFKEQ. The CDR3 contains 17 residues. The CDR3 DNA is TGTGCCAGCAGCCACAACCGCGCGGGGACAACGTCAGATACGCAGTATTTT. Its translation: CASSHNRAGTTSDTQYF.

This sequence joins TRBV11-2 and TRBJ2-7; 9 nucleotides match TRBD1. The CDR3 sequence is 18 residues long. Germline lookup yields CDR1 SGHAT and CDR2 FQNNGV. The V segment lost 5 bases and the J segment 6 bases; nucleotides outside the gene matches: 20. This CDR3 reads CASSLKTYRGRLISEQYF. CDR3 nucleotides: TGTGCCAGCAGCCTAAAAACCTACAGGGGGCGTTTAATCTCCGAGCAGTACTTC.

The sample holds a few counts of this clonotype. The CDR3 nucleotides read TGTGCCAGCAGCCCCCGTTGGCGGACTGACAATGAGCAGTTCTTC. Protein sequence: CASSPRWRTDNEQFF. The V gene is TRBV7-8, the J gene TRBJ2-1; maybe TRBD2 (5 bases). The germline gives CDR1 SGHVS, CDR2 FQNEAQ. Trimming removed 5 bases at V and 5 bases at J, with 16 bases between. The CDR3 runs 15 residues.

This clonotype was observed a handful of times. The V gene is TRBV4-3, the J gene TRBJ1-3; D possibly corresponds to TRBD1 (5 bases). In germline, CDR1 is LGHNA, CDR2 YSLEER. Trimming removed 0 bases from V and 3 bases from J, with 15 bases in between. The CDR3 is 17 residues long. In DNA, the CDR3 is TGCGCCAGCAGCCAAGACACCCGACAGTTATTTGGAAACACCATATATTTT. Translating it yields CASSQDTRQLFGNTIYF.